This TCR beta chain derives from a study of PD-1 blockade in classical Hodgkin lymphoma. Study conclusions and caveats: Those patients who began receiving nivolumab less than 1 year after ASCT had lower diversity, and they were excluded. Newly diagnosed patients were said to have less baseline TCR diversity than healthy donors did.

On this clone: Its target is not known.

The repertoire was sequenced with immunoSEQ multiplex PCR; TCRdb's copy has only in-frame clones and lacks some. The sample carries roughly 97,000 clones, over 80% recorded once. Relapse after autologous stem cell transplantation occurred in every patient, and brentuximab vedotin exposure varied. The study recorded best responses of complete response, partial response or progressive disease. V lost 4 bases and J 0 bases, leaving 12 bases between the germline ends. Germline-derived CDR1 and CDR2 are SEHNR and FQNEAQ (reference sequence). CDR3 length: 15 amino acids. This rearrangement joins TRBV7-9 to TRBJ1-2; no firm D call. Sample: peripheral blood mononuclear cells (PBMCs), taken at baseline. The sequence came from a human donor with classical Hodgkin lymphoma. The CDR3 protein is CASSSPGTANYGYTF. Here the CDR3 DNA reads TGTGCCAGCAGCTCCCCCGGCACCGCTAACTATGGCTACACCTTC.